Presented here are 10 T cell receptor beta chains from one specimen sequenced in a study of T cells in narcolepsy. Repertoires were generated with immunoSEQ multiplex PCR, while TCRdb's copy carries only in-frame clones and drops some. Of about 32,000 clones listed, around 75% are singletons. Source material: CD45RA- memory CD4+ T cells from PBMCs. The source of these receptors is a human donor with narcolepsy.

The V and J genes are TRBV6-1 and TRBJ2-7, with a possible D match to TRBD2 (6 bases). The CDR3 totals 14 residues. Trimming took 7 bases from V and 0 from J, leaving 13 bases between them. The germline CDR1 and CDR2 sequences are MNHNS and SASEGT. CDR3 sequence: CASTGTSVSYEQYF. Here the CDR3 DNA reads TGTGCCAGCACCGGGACTTCGGTCTCCTACGAGCAGTACTTC.

The V call is TRBV30, the J call TRBJ2-7; the match to TRBD2 covers 14 bases. With V trimmed by 2 bases and J by 12 bases, 6 bases remained unmatched. Germline V lookup: CDR1 GTSNPN, CDR2 SVGIG (reference sequence). The CDR3 spans 13 residues. CDR3 bases: TGTGCCTGGAGTCTGACTAGCGGGAGGGCCCTGTACTTC. This codes for CAWSLTSGRALYF.

This rearrangement joins TRBV30 to TRBJ2-4; D call uncertain. Germline V lookup: CDR1 GTSNPN, CDR2 SVGIG (reference sequence). The CDR3 consists of 13 residues. Trimming removed 3 bases from V and 8 bases from J, with 14 bases in between. CDR3 in DNA: TGTGCCTGGAGGGTGATTGGATCGGACATTCAGTACTTC. Translating gives CAWRVIGSDIQYF.

The V call is TRBV5-1, the J call TRBJ1-2; tentatively, D is TRBD1 (5 bases). Germline V gene lookup returns CDR1 SGHRS and CDR2 YFSETQ. With 7 bases removed from V and 0 bases from J, the gap between germline ends came to 16 bases. The CDR3 loop spans 15 amino acids. CDR3 bases: TGCGCCAGCGCAACGAACTGGGGGTCTAACTATGGCTACACCTTC. Its translation: CASATNWGSNYGYTF.

The rearrangement links TRBV18 to TRBJ1-5; D call uncertain. The CDR3 contains 12 residues. The ends were cut back, 3 bases at V and 11 bases at J, with 11 bases in the middle. Germline V gene data show CDR1 as KGHSH and CDR2 as LQKENI. The CDR3 coding sequence is TGTGCCAGCTCACCCGATCCCGGGACCCAGCATTTT. It yields the protein CASSPDPGTQHF.

This clone occurred once. The chain recombines TRBV10-3 with TRBJ2-7; 7 bases agree with TRBD2. CDR1 and CDR2 (germline): ENHRY, SYGVKD. With V trimmed by 3 bases and J by 6 bases, 8 bases remained unmatched. This CDR3 has 14 residues. CDR3 loop: CAISEGGTGGEQYF. The CDR3 nucleotides read TGTGCCATCAGTGAAGGCGGGACGGGGGGCGAGCAGTACTTC.

The chain uses TRBV15 and TRBJ2-7; TRBD2 is a possible D gene (6 bases). This CDR3 spans 15 amino acids. Germline V lookup: CDR1 LNHNV, CDR2 YYDKDF (reference sequence). V lost 5 bases, J lost 2 bases, and 16 bases lay in between. DNA for the CDR3: TGTGCCACCAGCGGGAGGACTAAAGGGACCTACGAGCAGTACTTC. Translating gives CATSGRTKGTYEQYF.

The V and J genes are TRBV18 and TRBJ2-5; the D gene is possibly TRBD2 (6 bases). The germline gives CDR1 KGHSH, CDR2 LQKENI. The CDR3 runs to 15 residues. V was cut by 4 bases and J by 2 bases, with 14 bases left in between. This chain's CDR3 is CASSRVGGIQETQYF. CDR3 nucleotide sequence: TGTGCCAGCTCACGAGTGGGGGGAATACAAGAGACCCAGTACTTC.

The chain's CDR3 is CASSGTISGSTDTQYF. In DNA form, the CDR3 reads TGTGCCAGCAGCGGAACTATTAGCGGGAGCACAGATACGCAGTATTTT. The chain joins TRBV7-2 to TRBJ2-3, with 7 bases that match TRBD2. Germline loops: CDR1 SGHTA, CDR2 FQGNSA. The CDR3 has 16 residues. J gave up 0 bases and V 5 bases, and 8 bases lay outside the gene matches.

The chain has TRBV30 and TRBJ1-1; D perhaps matches TRBD1 (5 bases). Per the germline V gene, CDR1 is GTSNPN and CDR2 is SVGIG (reference sequence). The V end was cut by 4 bases, the J end by 6 bases, with 18 bases between. The CDR3 length is 14 residues. CDR3 DNA: TGTGCCTGGAATAGGGCAGGGAGGAGAGCTGAAGCTTTCTTT. Translating it yields CAWNRAGRRAEAFF. The full variable domain, rest sourced from reference TRBV30 and TRBJ1-1, is SQTIHQWPATLVQPVGSPLSLECTVEGTSNPNLYWYRQAAGRGLQLLFYSVGIGQISSEVPQNLSASRPQDRQFILSSKKLLLSDSGFYLCAWNRAGRRAEAFFGQGTRLTVV.